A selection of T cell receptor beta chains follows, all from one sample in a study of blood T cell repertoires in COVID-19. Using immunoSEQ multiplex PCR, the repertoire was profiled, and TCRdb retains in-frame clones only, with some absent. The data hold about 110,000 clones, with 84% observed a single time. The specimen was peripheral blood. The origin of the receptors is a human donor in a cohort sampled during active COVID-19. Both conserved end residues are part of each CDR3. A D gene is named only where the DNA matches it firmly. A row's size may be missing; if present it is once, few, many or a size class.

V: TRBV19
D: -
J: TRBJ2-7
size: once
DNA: TGTGCCAGTAGTATAGATGGTGATAGCCCGAGTGAGCAGTACTTC
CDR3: CASSIDGDSPSEQYF

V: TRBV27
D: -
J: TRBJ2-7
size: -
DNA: TGTGCCAGCCGCCCCGCAGGGATGGTATACGAGCAGTACTTC
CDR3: CASRPAGMVYEQYF

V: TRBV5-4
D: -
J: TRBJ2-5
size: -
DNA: TGTGCCAGCAGCTACGGGTCGGCAGAGACCCAGTACTTC
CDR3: CASSYGSAETQYF

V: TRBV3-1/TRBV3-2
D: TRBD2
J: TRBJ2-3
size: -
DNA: TGTGCCAGCAGCCAGGGGACTATTCCGCAGTATTTT
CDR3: CASSQGTIPQYF

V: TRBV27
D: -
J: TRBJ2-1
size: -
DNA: TGTGCCAGCAGTTTCGGGAGCTCCTACAATGAGCAGTTCTTC
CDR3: CASSFGSSYNEQFF

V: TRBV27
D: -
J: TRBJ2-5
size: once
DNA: TGTGCCAGCAGTTTACAGTACCAAGAGACCCAGTACTTC
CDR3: CASSLQYQETQYF

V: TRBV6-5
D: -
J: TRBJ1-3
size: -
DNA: TGTGCCAGCAGGGGGCCGGGGGACACCATATATTTT
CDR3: CASRGPGDTIYF

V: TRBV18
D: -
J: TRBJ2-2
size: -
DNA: TGTGCCAGCTCACCATTTTCAGCGGGGAACACCGGGGAGCTGTTTTTT
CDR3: CASSPFSAGNTGELFF

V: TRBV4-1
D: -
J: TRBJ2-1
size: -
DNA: TGCGCCAGCAGCCAAGAGGACAGGCTAGAGGGAGGTGAGCAGTTCTTC
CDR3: CASSQEDRLEGGEQFF

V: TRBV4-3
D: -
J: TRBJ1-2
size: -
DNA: TGCGCCAGCAGCCAGGACTTGGGCTATGGCTACACCTTC
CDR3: CASSQDLGYGYTF

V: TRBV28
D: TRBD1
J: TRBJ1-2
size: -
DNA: TGTGCCAGCCTGGGACAGCCATTGCTTGGCTACACCTTC
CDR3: CASLGQPLLGYTF

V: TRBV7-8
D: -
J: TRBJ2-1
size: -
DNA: TGTGCCACCCTTGGACTCCTCGATGAGCAGTTCTTC
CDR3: CATLGLLDEQFF

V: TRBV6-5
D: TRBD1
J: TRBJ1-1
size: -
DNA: TGTGCCAGCAGCTCGACAGGGAAGGACACTGAAGCTTTCTTT
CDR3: CASSSTGKDTEAFF

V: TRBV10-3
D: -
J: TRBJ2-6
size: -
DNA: TGTGCCATCAGTGCCAGGGCTGGGGCCAACGTCCTGACTTTC
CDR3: CAISARAGANVLTF

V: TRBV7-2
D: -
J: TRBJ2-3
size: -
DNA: TGTGCCAGCAGCCTAGTTATGCTATCGCCAGATACGCAGTATTTT
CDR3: CASSLVMLSPDTQYF

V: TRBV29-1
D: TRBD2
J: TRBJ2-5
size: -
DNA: TGCAGCGTGCGACTAGCGGGAGGCGAGACCCAGTACTTC
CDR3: CSVRLAGGETQYF

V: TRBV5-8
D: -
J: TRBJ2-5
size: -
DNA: TGTGCCAGCAGCTCCTCTAGTCGCGGGATACAAGAGACCCAGTACTTC
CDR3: CASSSSSRGIQETQYF

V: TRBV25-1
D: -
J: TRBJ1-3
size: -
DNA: TGTGCCAGCAGTGAATCTTTGGGAGAACGGAGCACCATATATTTT
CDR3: CASSESLGERSTIYF

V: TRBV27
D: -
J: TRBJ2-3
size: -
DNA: TGTGCCAGCCGTTGGCGGCGACAGGACACAGATACGCAGTATTTT
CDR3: CASRWRRQDTDTQYF

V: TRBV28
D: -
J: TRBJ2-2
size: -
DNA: TGTGCCAGCATCCGCGCGAACACCGGGGAGCTGTTTTTT
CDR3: CASIRANTGELFF

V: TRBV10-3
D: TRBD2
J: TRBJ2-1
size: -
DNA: TGTGCCTTTTCCAGCGGGATAAGTAATGAGCAGTTCTTC
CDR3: CAFSSGISNEQFF

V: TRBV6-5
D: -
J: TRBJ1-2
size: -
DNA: TGTGCCAGCGCAGGGTTGGGCTATGGCTACACCTTC
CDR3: CASAGLGYGYTF

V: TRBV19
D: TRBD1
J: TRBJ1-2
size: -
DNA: TGTGCCAGTAGTATTGGACAGGGGGCGTTTGGCTACACCTTC
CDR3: CASSIGQGAFGYTF

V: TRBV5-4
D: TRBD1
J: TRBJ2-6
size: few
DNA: TGTGCCAGCAGCCCGCCGGGACAGTCCTCTGGGGCCAACGTCCTGACTTTC
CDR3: CASSPPGQSSGANVLTF

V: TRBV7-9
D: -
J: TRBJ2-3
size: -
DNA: TGTGCCAGCACCCCCGGTAGCCTAGCAGCAGATACGCAGTATTTT
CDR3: CASTPGSLAADTQYF

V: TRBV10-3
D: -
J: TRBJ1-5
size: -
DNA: TGTGCCATCAGTGACGGTCGGGAGAACAATCAGCCCCAGCATTTT
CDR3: CAISDGRENNQPQHF

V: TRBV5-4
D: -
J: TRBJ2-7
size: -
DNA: TGTGCCAGCAGCTTGAGTGGCCCCCCGATGAGGAACGAGCAGTACTTC
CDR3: CASSLSGPPMRNEQYF

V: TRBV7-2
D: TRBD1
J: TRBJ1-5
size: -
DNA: TGTGCCAGCAGCTCACAGGGGGCCAGGCAGCCCCAGCATTTT
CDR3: CASSSQGARQPQHF

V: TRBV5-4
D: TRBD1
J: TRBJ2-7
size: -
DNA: TGTGCCAGCAGACCTAGGGGACAGGGGGCGAACGAGCAGTACTTC
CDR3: CASRPRGQGANEQYF

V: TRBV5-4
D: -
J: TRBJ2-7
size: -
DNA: TGTGCCAGCAGCTTGAGGGGACTTAATTACGAGCAGTACTTC
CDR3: CASSLRGLNYEQYF

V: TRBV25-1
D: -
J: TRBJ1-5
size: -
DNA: TGTGCCAGCAGAGGACAGAGCAATCAGCCCCAGCATTTT
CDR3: CASRGQSNQPQHF

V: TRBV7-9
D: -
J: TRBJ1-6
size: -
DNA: TGTGCCAGCAGTTCCGTAGGGGTATACTCACCCCTCCACTTT
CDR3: CASSSVGVYSPLHF

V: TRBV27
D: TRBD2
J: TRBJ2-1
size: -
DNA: TGTGCCAGCAGCTCCGGGGGGGGTAGAGTCGATGAGCAGTTCTTC
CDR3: CASSSGGGRVDEQFF

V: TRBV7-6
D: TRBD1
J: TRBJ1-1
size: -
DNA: TGTGCCAGCAGCTTAAAGGGGGCCAGCACTGAAGCTTTCTTT
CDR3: CASSLKGASTEAFF

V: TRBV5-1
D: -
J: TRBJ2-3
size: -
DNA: TGCGCCAGCAGCCCCCGGGAGAGCGGCACAGATACGCAGTATTTT
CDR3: CASSPRESGTDTQYF

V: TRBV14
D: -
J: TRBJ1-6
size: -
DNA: TGTGCCAGCAGCCAATCGCGAAATTCACCCCTCCACTTT
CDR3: CASSQSRNSPLHF